Shown below are 22 T cell receptor beta chains from a single sample sequenced in a study of cytomegalovirus exposure and HLA in healthy donors. In the PCR, 60 Vbeta and 13 Jbeta primers were used. Assay used: immunoSEQ multiplex PCR; TCRdb lists only in-frame clones, some missing. Counted here are approximately 140,000 clones, about four fifths occurring once; the ten biggest clones make up about 2.3%. The sample comprised PBMCs. The receptors come from a male donor in good health and CMV-seronegative.

This sequence joins TRBV7-9 and TRBJ2-7; tentatively, D is TRBD1 (5 bases). The CDR3 runs to 12 residues. Germline V gene sequence: CDR1 SEHNR, CDR2 FQNEAQ (reference sequence). V was shortened by 4 bases and J by 5 bases, with 9 bases between the two germline ends. The CDR3 loop is CASSSQDDEQYF. The CDR3 region has the DNA TGTGCCAGCAGCTCACAGGATGACGAGCAGTACTTC. Supplemented by reference TRBV7-9 and TRBJ2-7, the full variable domain reads DTGVSQNPRHKITKRGQNVTFRCDPISEHNRLYWYRQTLGQGPEFLTYFQNEAQLEKSRLLSDRFSAERPKGSFSTLEIQRTEQGDSAMYLCASSSQDDEQYFGPGTRLTVT.

This clone has just a few counts. This chain links TRBV7-9 with TRBJ2-7; D is uncertain. Germline loops: CDR1 SEHNR, CDR2 FQNEAQ (reference sequence). V was trimmed by 3 bases and J by 5 bases, leaving 8 bases between them. The CDR3 runs 12 residues. The CDR3 here is CASSFTGDEQYF. For the CDR3, the DNA is TGTGCCAGCAGCTTCACCGGTGACGAGCAGTACTTC. The whole variable domain, filled in from reference TRBV7-9 and TRBJ2-7, reads DTGVSQNPRHKITKRGQNVTFRCDPISEHNRLYWYRQTLGQGPEFLTYFQNEAQLEKSRLLSDRFSAERPKGSFSTLEIQRTEQGDSAMYLCASSFTGDEQYFGPGTRLTVT.

The chain carries TRBV4-3 and TRBJ2-1; TRBD2 matches at 9 bases. In germline, CDR1 is LGHNA, CDR2 YSLEER. Germline trimming cut 0 bases from V and 4 bases from J; bases unmatched to any gene: 7. This CDR3 has 17 residues. In nucleotides, the CDR3 is TGCGCCAGCAGCCAAGATGTTGGGGGACTAGCATACAATGAGCAGTTCTTC. Translating it yields CASSQDVGGLAYNEQFF.

V is TRBV19 and J is TRBJ2-5, with 8 bases lining up with TRBD2. The germline gives CDR1 LNHDA, CDR2 SQIVND (reference sequence). The length of the CDR3 is 14 residues. J was trimmed by 5 bases and V by 9 bases; bases with no gene match: 11. The CDR3 DNA is TGTGCCAGCGCACCGGGAGGGCCATCGGAGACCCAGTACTTC. Its translation: CASAPGGPSETQYF. Looking up the rest from reference TRBV19 and TRBJ2-5 gives the full variable domain: DGGITQSPKYLFRKEGQNVTLSCEQNLNHDAMYWYRQDPGQGLRLIYYSQIVNDFQKGDIAEGYSVSREKKESFPLTVTSAQKNPTAFYLCASAPGGPSETQYFGPGTRLLVL.

Regarding this clone: At the DNA level, this CDR3 is encoded by other sequences in the same sample as well. This chain joins TRBV5-6 and TRBJ2-1; no reliable D call. Germline CDR1 SGHDT, CDR2 YYEEEE. CDR3 size: 15 residues. Trimming took off 1 base at V and 3 bases at J, with 11 bases between the two ends. The CDR3 region is CASSLTSGGYNEQFF. For the CDR3, the DNA is TGTGCCAGCAGCTTGACCTCTGGCGGCTACAATGAGCAGTTCTTC. The full variable domain, completed using reference TRBV5-6 and TRBJ2-1, is DAGVTQSPTHLIKTRGQQVTLRCSPKSGHDTVSWYQQALGQGPQFIFQYYEEEERQRGNFPDRFSGHQFPNYSSELNVNALLLGDSALYLCASSLTSGGYNEQFFGPGTRLTVL.

This clone was seen only once. This chain uses TRBV6-5 with TRBJ2-7; 10 positions agree with TRBD2. The germline V gene has CDR1 MNHEY and CDR2 SVGAGI. V was pared by 0 bases and J by 4 bases, with 3 bases of the junction left unmatched. This CDR3 comprises 15 residues. The CDR3 DNA sequence: TGTGCCAGCAGTTACTCGTCTAGCGGGAGTTACGAGCAGTACTTC. Protein product: CASSYSSSGSYEQYF.

The chain employs TRBV29-1 and TRBJ1-2; 9 bases fit TRBD1. The V segment lost 7 bases and the J segment 10 bases; nucleotides outside the gene matches: 13. There are 13 residues in the CDR3. Germline V gives CDR1 SQVTM, CDR2 ANQGSEA. As DNA, the CDR3 is TGCAGCGCAGGTTCGGACAGGGGTGTTGACTACACCTTC. This gives the protein CSAGSDRGVDYTF.

The chain employs TRBV2 and TRBJ2-2; the match to TRBD2 covers 10 bases. V shed 6 bases, J shed 1 base, and the junction held 8 bases outside the gene matches. CDR1 is SNHLY, CDR2 FYNNEI, per germline. This CDR3 has 17 amino acids. CDR3 residues: CASRFVAGGGNTGELFF. The CDR3 coding sequence is TGTGCCAGCAGATTTGTAGCGGGAGGCGGGAACACCGGGGAGCTGTTTTTT.

This chain uses TRBV5-4 with TRBJ2-7; D possibly corresponds to TRBD2 (6 bases). CDR1 and CDR2 (germline): SGHNT, YYREEE (reference sequence). This CDR3 comprises 14 residues. The V end lost 0 bases, the J end lost 1 base, and 8 bases lay between the germline ends. This CDR3 is CASSLEGTSYEQYF. The CDR3 DNA reads as TGTGCCAGCAGCTTGGAGGGGACTTCCTACGAGCAGTACTTC.

This clone was found a few times. The chain uses TRBV5-1 and TRBJ2-2, with D unclear. Trimming cost V 4 bases and J 1 base, with 8 bases left between them. Germline CDR1 and CDR2: SGHRS and YFSETQ. The CDR3 is 14 amino acids. The CDR3 DNA sequence: TGCGCCAGCAGCCTGAGCCTGAACACCGGGGAGCTGTTTTTT. Protein: CASSLSLNTGELFF. Full variable domain (outside the CDR3, taken from reference TRBV5-1 and TRBJ2-2): KAGVTQTPRYLIKTRGQQVTLSCSPISGHRSVSWYQQTPGQGLQFLFEYFSETQRNKGNFPGRFSGRQFSNSRSEMNVSTLELGDSALYLCASSLSLNTGELFFGEGSRLTVL.

This clone was counted a few times. The rearrangement joins TRBV15 to TRBJ2-3; 13 nucleotides align to TRBD2. Germline V gene data show CDR1 as LNHNV and CDR2 as YYDKDF (reference sequence). Trimming took 1 base from V and 2 from J; bases not matched to a gene: 3. The CDR3 has 17 residues. CDR3 residues: CATSRGTSGRATDTQYF. CDR3 coding DNA: TGTGCCACCAGCAGAGGAACTAGCGGGAGGGCCACAGATACGCAGTATTTT.

The gene calls are TRBV7-9 and TRBJ2-7, with D possibly being TRBD1 (6 bases). CDR1 SEHNR and CDR2 FQNEAQ come from the germline V gene (reference sequence). CDR3 length: 17 amino acids. Trimming took 5 bases from V and 0 from J, leaving 20 bases between them. The CDR3 DNA sequence: TGTGCCAGCAGCCAACCTTCCGGGACAACTAACTCCTACGAGCAGTACTTC. Amino acids: CASSQPSGTTNSYEQYF. The entire variable domain, with the rest obtained from reference TRBV7-9 and TRBJ2-7, is as follows: DTGVSQNPRHKITKRGQNVTFRCDPISEHNRLYWYRQTLGQGPEFLTYFQNEAQLEKSRLLSDRFSAERPKGSFSTLEIQRTEQGDSAMYLCASSQPSGTTNSYEQYFGPGTRLTVT.

This clone was found a few times. V is TRBV6-5 and J is TRBJ2-4; perhaps TRBD1 as D (6 bases). The CDR3 runs to 14 residues. Trimming cost V 7 bases and J 11 bases, with 21 bases left between them. Germline lookup yields CDR1 MNHEY and CDR2 SVGAGI. The CDR3 bases are TGTGCCAGCAAACTAACAGGGTTTAGTGACGTTCAGTACTTC. This sequence encodes CASKLTGFSDVQYF.

The chain carries TRBV7-9 and TRBJ2-1, with TRBD1 matching over 7 bases. The CDR3 has 14 amino acids. The V and J ends lost 7 bases and 4 bases, in that order; junction bases with no gene match: 7. Looked up from germline, CDR1 is SEHNR and CDR2 is FQNEAQ (reference sequence). This CDR3 is CASTPVDRYNEQFF. CDR3 nucleotides: TGTGCCAGCACTCCGGTGGACAGGTACAATGAGCAGTTCTTC.

The chain carries TRBV2 and TRBJ2-7; 8 bases match TRBD2. Losses at the gene ends were 6 bases for V and 6 bases for J; bases not matched to a gene: 7. Germline assignment: CDR1 SNHLY and CDR2 FYNNEI. CDR3 length equals 13 residues. Here the CDR3 DNA reads TGTGCCAGCAGCCCCGGGACTAGGACCGAGCAGTACTTC. Its protein is CASSPGTRTEQYF.

This clone was observed a few times. The genes are TRBV29-1 and TRBJ2-7; the D gene is possibly TRBD2 (6 bases). The germline CDR1 and CDR2 sequences are SQVTM and ANQGSEA. The CDR3 is 12 residues long. Trimming left V 4 bases short and J 0 bases short, with 7 bases between. The CDR3 DNA sequence: TGCAGCGTTGGGACTACCTCCTACGAGCAGTACTTC. Its translation is CSVGTTSYEQYF.

V is TRBV5-1 and J is TRBJ2-7, with TRBD1 as a possible D gene (6 bases). Trimming left V 1 base short and J 2 bases short, with 10 bases between. The V gene's germline CDR1 is SGHRS and CDR2 YFSETQ. This CDR3 contains 14 residues. For the CDR3, the DNA is TGCGCCAGCAGCTTGACAGGGAGAACCTACGAGCAGTACTTC. It codes for CASSLTGRTYEQYF.

This sequence joins TRBV4-3 and TRBJ2-7, with D hard to call. The CDR3 consists of 14 residues. Trimming took off 0 bases at V and 9 bases at J, with 15 bases between the two ends. Germline CDR1 and CDR2: LGHNA and YSLEER. CDR3 residues: CASSQEPNNPGQYF. CDR3 DNA: TGCGCCAGCAGCCAAGAACCAAATAATCCCGGGCAGTACTTC.

The V gene is TRBV9, the J gene TRBJ2-3; D is perhaps TRBD2 (5 bases). The V end was cut by 0 bases, the J end by 1 base, with 21 bases between. CDR3 length: 19 residues. Germline CDR1 is SGDLS and CDR2 is YYNGEE. This CDR3 is CASSVDPNFRWGGTDTQYF. In nucleotides, the CDR3 is TGTGCCAGCAGCGTAGATCCGAACTTTCGATGGGGAGGCACAGATACGCAGTATTTT.

The V and J genes are TRBV4-2 and TRBJ2-1, with D unresolved. CDR1 LGHNA and CDR2 YNFKEQ come from the germline V gene. Trimming took 0 bases from V and 6 from J, leaving 18 bases between them. CDR3 length: 17 amino acids. CDR3 DNA sequence: TGTGCCAGCAGCCAAGACTCCTACCACGAAATACCCAATGAGCAGTTCTTC. It specifies CASSQDSYHEIPNEQFF.

V gene TRBV27 combines with J gene TRBJ1-1; D is unclear. Germline V gene data show CDR1 as MNHEY and CDR2 as SMNVEV (reference sequence). The CDR3 is 13 amino acids. V gave up 1 base and J gave up 1 base, with 4 bases separating them. The CDR3, as DNA: TGTGCCAGCAGTTTATGGCCGAACACTGAAGCTTTCTTT. Translating it yields CASSLWPNTEAFF.

This clone came up a few times. The genes are TRBV27 and TRBJ2-3; 7 positions match TRBD2. The V gene's germline CDR1 is MNHEY and CDR2 SMNVEV (reference sequence). With 5 bases clipped from V and 0 bases from J, the junction kept 8 bases outside the gene matches. This CDR3 spans 16 amino acids. The CDR3 sequence: CASSQLLAVSTDTQYF. In nucleotides, the CDR3 is TGTGCCAGCAGTCAACTCCTAGCGGTTAGCACAGATACGCAGTATTTT.